Given below is one T cell receptor (beta chain) in context. The germline V gene encodes CDR1 SGHVS and CDR2 FQNEAQ. Trimming removed 0 bases from V and 4 bases from J; junction bases left unmatched: 14. The CDR3 loop spans 19 amino acids. Treatment here: around 19 received Ad26.COV2.S at low or high dose, single or two shots; about 5 received placebo; per-sample allocation not given. The samples date from day 63 after the first vaccine or placebo injection. Only in-frame clones appear in the TCRdb table, and some are missing; sequencing was by immunoSEQ multiplex PCR. Here the sample spans around 250,000 clones, roughly 87% being singletons. The sample originates from a study of Ad26.COV2.S vaccination and SARS-CoV-2 variants.

V gene TRBV7-8 combines with J gene TRBJ2-7; 11 bases fit TRBD1. The source is a person aged 18-60 years who received the Ad26.COV2.S COVID-19 vaccine or a placebo. Sequenced here: peripheral blood, sampled in a trial of Ad26.COV2.S vaccine versus placebo. CDR3 in amino acids: CASSLAVGTRTGGVYEQYF. The CDR3 nucleotides read TGTGCCAGCAGCTTAGCAGTTGGAACAAGGACAGGGGGCGTTTACGAGCAGTACTTC.